The 29 T cell receptor beta chains below come from one sample, sequenced in a study of identical twins (dated by TCRdb to 2015 to 2016). The library relied on 5' RACE. Sequencing was performed on an Illumina HiSeq 2000. Using fastp trimming at Q25 and MiXCR clonotype assembly, TCRdb reanalyzed the public sequencing data and kept in-frame beta chains. Every distinct CDR3 protein forms one entry, paired with its most common genes and DNA. This sample gives approximately 1.8 million distinct CDR3 sequences in total; 25% to 35% of them show up just once. The ten largest clonotypes hold less than 0.35% of the sample. The sample consisted of cord blood. The receptors here all came from a newborn girl in good health.

The table lists this clonotype with a few counts. The genes are TRBV6-5 and TRBJ1-1; unclear D gene. This CDR3 is 11 amino acids long. CDR1 MNHEY and CDR2 SVGAGI come from the germline V gene. The V end lost 2 bases, the J end lost 8 bases, and 6 bases lay between the germline ends. CDR3 nucleotides: TGTGCCAGCAGTTACGGGAGGGAAGCTTTCTTT. Translating gives CASSYGREAFF.

This clonotype was seen ten or more times. The V and J genes are TRBV29-1 and TRBJ2-1; 7 bases are a match to TRBD1. V lost 8 bases to trimming and J lost 7 bases; unmatched junction nucleotides: 5. Germline V gene lookup returns CDR1 SQVTM and CDR2 ANQGSEA. This CDR3 contains 11 residues. The CDR3 loop reads CSPGRGNEQFF. Written as DNA, the CDR3 is TGCAGCCCGGGCAGGGGGAATGAGCAGTTCTTC.

This clonotype was seen more than once but under ten times. This chain uses TRBV4-1 with TRBJ2-1; TRBD2 matches 8 bases. V lost 1 base to trimming and J lost 4 bases; unmatched junction nucleotides: 3. The germline gives CDR1 MGHRA, CDR2 YSYEKL. The CDR3 runs 15 residues. The chain's CDR3 is CASSQGGGRYNEQFF. Here the CDR3 DNA reads TGCGCCAGCAGCCAAGGCGGGGGGAGATACAATGAGCAGTTCTTC.

This clonotype was found a few times. In DNA form, the CDR3 reads TGTGCCAGCAGTGAATACCGGGGGGCCCATGACGAGCAGTACTTC. It is translated as CASSEYRGAHDEQYF. The rearrangement uses TRBV25-1 and TRBJ2-7; tentatively, D is TRBD2 (7 bases). Germline V gene sequence: CDR1 MGHDK, CDR2 SYGVNS. This CDR3 contains 15 residues. V was clipped by 0 bases and J by 5 bases, with 14 bases between them.

The chain recombines TRBV5-4 with TRBJ2-7; the match to TRBD1 covers 11 bases. The CDR3 has 15 amino acids. CDR1 is SGHNT and CDR2 is YYREEE in the germline V gene (reference sequence). The J segment lost 3 bases and the V segment lost 0 bases, leaving 2 bases of the junction unmatched. The CDR3 coding sequence is TGTGCCAGCAGCTTGGAGGACAGGGGGCTCTACGAGCAGTACTTC. Its protein product is CASSLEDRGLYEQYF.

This clonotype was counted a few times. The chain carries TRBV24-1 and TRBJ2-2; TRBD2 aligns across 12 bases. V lost 9 bases and J lost 6; bases outside the gene matches: 4. The CDR3 extends over 14 amino acids. Germline-derived CDR1 and CDR2 are KGHDR and SFDVKD. The CDR3 nucleotides are TGTGCCACCCGGGGACTAGCGGGCGCCGGGGAGCTGTTTTTT. It encodes CATRGLAGAGELFF.

The chain combines TRBV27 with TRBJ2-4; 7 bases align to TRBD1. The CDR3 is 13 residues long. The J segment lost 13 bases and the V segment lost 1 base, leaving 7 bases of the junction unmatched. Looked up from germline, CDR1 is MNHEY and CDR2 is SMNVEV (reference sequence). The CDR3, as DNA: TGTGCCAGCAGTTTATGTCACTTCAGGGGGCAGTACTTC. As protein: CASSLCHFRGQYF.

This clonotype was counted many times. Its ends do not fully match the called genes, so a read error is possible. This chain uses TRBV5-1 with TRBJ2-3; D is unresolved. This CDR3 spans 13 amino acids. Germline CDR1 reads SGHRS; CDR2 reads YFSETQ. This chain's CDR3 is CASSLDGPDTQYF. In DNA form, the CDR3 reads TGTGCCAGCAGCTTAGACGGCCCAGATACGCAGTATTTT.

This clonotype was observed many times. The CDR3 region has the DNA TGTGCCATCAGTTCCGGGACTAGTCTTTCAAATGAGCAGTTCTTC. Its translation: CAISSGTSLSNEQFF. This sequence joins TRBV10-3 and TRBJ2-1; 8 bases are shared with TRBD2. The CDR3 has 15 amino acids. Germline V gene lookup returns CDR1 ENHRY and CDR2 SYGVKD. Germline trimming cut 5 bases from V and 7 bases from J; bases unmatched to any gene: 10.

The gene calls are TRBV4-1 and TRBJ2-1, with 9 bases identical to TRBD2. Germline assignment: CDR1 MGHRA and CDR2 YSYEKL. Trimming took 5 bases from V and 4 from J; bases not matched to a gene: 9. There are 16 residues in the CDR3. The CDR3 loop is CASSVREGRTYNEQFF. The CDR3 nucleotides read TGCGCCAGCAGCGTGCGGGAGGGCCGAACTTACAATGAGCAGTTCTTC.

V and J are TRBV28 and TRBJ2-7, with D perhaps TRBD1 or TRBD2 (6 bases each). V lost 7 bases and J 1 base, leaving 20 bases between the germline ends. This CDR3 spans 16 amino acids. Per the germline V gene, CDR1 is MDHEN and CDR2 is SYDVKM. The DNA for the CDR3 is TGTGCCAGCACCCCTTGGGGGGAAAGGGGGTCCTACGAGCAGTACTTC. Protein sequence: CASTPWGERGSYEQYF. The full variable domain, in which reference TRBV28 and TRBJ2-7 provide the parts outside the CDR3, is DVKVTQSSRYLVKRTGEKVFLECVQDMDHENMFWYRQDPGLGLRLIYFSYDVKMKEKGDIPEGYSVSREKKERFSLILESASTNQTSMYLCASTPWGERGSYEQYFGPGTRLTVT.

The chain recombines TRBV6-6 with TRBJ2-7; 8 bases line up with TRBD1. This CDR3 region has 14 residues. CDR1 MNHNY and CDR2 SVGAGI come from the germline V gene (reference sequence). V shed 2 bases, J shed 4 bases, and the junction held 4 bases outside the gene matches. CDR3: CASSYEQGVYEQYF. The CDR3 region has the DNA TGTGCCAGCAGTTACGAACAGGGGGTTTACGAGCAGTACTTC.

This clonotype has only a few counts. The V call is TRBV20-1, the J call TRBJ2-7, with 7 bases fitting TRBD1. Germline assignment: CDR1 DFQATT and CDR2 SNEGSKA (reference sequence). The CDR3 is 13 residues long. V lost 5 bases to trimming and J lost 2 bases; unmatched junction nucleotides: 6. CDR3 region: CSAPGQSTYEQYF. The DNA for the CDR3 is TGCAGTGCTCCGGGACAGAGCACCTACGAGCAGTACTTC.

CDR3 region: CSVRTRALGNQPQHF. The CDR3, as DNA: TGCAGTGTTCGGACAAGGGCTTTGGGTAATCAGCCCCAGCATTTT. The J gene is TRBJ1-5, the V gene TRBV20-1; D might be TRBD1 (5 bases). CDR1 is DFQATT and CDR2 is SNEGSKA in the germline V gene (reference sequence). Deletions cut 7 bases from V and 4 bases from J, with 20 bases between. The CDR3 is 15 amino acids.

This clonotype was detected many times. V is TRBV9 and J is TRBJ2-3, with 9 positions matching TRBD1. The CDR3 consists of 14 residues. Per the germline V gene, CDR1 is SGDLS and CDR2 is YYNGEE. The trim removed 5 bases at V and 2 bases at J, leaving 3 bases unmatched. Here the CDR3 reads CASSRDRVTDTQYF. In DNA form, the CDR3 reads TGTGCCAGCAGTCGGGACAGGGTCACAGATACGCAGTATTTT.

This clonotype was recorded many times. The chain carries TRBV4-1 and TRBJ1-2; D ambiguous. Germline assignment: CDR1 MGHRA and CDR2 YSYEKL. The CDR3 sequence is 14 residues long. V was clipped by 4 bases and J by 4 bases, with 13 bases between them. The CDR3 DNA sequence: TGCGCCAGCAGCCCTCTAGGACTGTCCTATGGCTACACCTTC. It yields the protein CASSPLGLSYGYTF.

Of note for this clonotype: This may arise from a read error, as a much more abundant clone is one base away. This rearrangement joins TRBV10-3 to TRBJ2-7, with 12 bases matching TRBD2. The J segment lost 7 bases and the V segment lost 3 bases, leaving 22 bases of the junction unmatched. Per the germline V gene, CDR1 is ENHRY and CDR2 is SYGVKD. CDR3 size: 20 residues. As DNA, the CDR3 is TGTGCCATCAGTGATCCGGTGCTAGCGGGAGGGAGCTCCAGGGAACATGAGCAGTACTTC. Protein: CAISDPVLAGGSSREHEQYF.

This chain uses TRBV11-3 with TRBJ2-7; D gene unclear. Germline values: CDR1 SGHNT, CDR2 YENEEA. The CDR3 has 12 amino acids. V gave up 5 bases and J gave up 3 bases, with 8 bases separating them. CDR3 nucleotides: TGTGCCAGCAGCCGGTTCTTCTACGAGCAGTACTTC. Translated, it gives CASSRFFYEQYF.

This clonotype was detected ten times or more. J is TRBJ2-1 and V is TRBV29-1; 10 positions match TRBD2. The J segment lost 0 bases and the V segment lost 6 bases, leaving 2 bases of the junction unmatched. The CDR3 consists of 14 residues. Per germline, CDR1 SQVTM and CDR2 ANQGSEA. The CDR3 sequence is CSVLAGVSYNEQFF. The CDR3 DNA reads as TGCAGCGTCCTAGCGGGAGTCTCCTACAATGAGCAGTTCTTC.

The count of this clonotype is one. The genes are TRBV20-1 and TRBJ2-1, with 10 bases that match TRBD2. V lost 5 bases and J lost 4; bases outside the gene matches: 8. Germline loops: CDR1 DFQATT, CDR2 SNEGSKA (reference sequence). The CDR3 length is 15 residues. The CDR3 region has the DNA TGCAGTGCTGGACCTAGCGGGAGAAGGTACAATGAGCAGTTCTTC. This translates into CSAGPSGRRYNEQFF.

V usage is TRBV4-1 and J usage is TRBJ2-7; a possible D gene is TRBD1 (6 bases). Looked up from germline, CDR1 is MGHRA and CDR2 is YSYEKL. The CDR3 sequence is 16 residues long. Trimming removed 0 bases at V and 7 bases at J, with 19 bases between. CDR3 sequence: CASSQESGHPILEQYF. The CDR3 DNA reads as TGCGCCAGCAGCCAAGAGTCGGGACATCCGATTTTGGAGCAGTACTTC.

V is TRBV6-6 and J is TRBJ1-3, with D uncertain. Per the germline V gene, CDR1 is MNHNY and CDR2 is SVGAGI (reference sequence). Trimming removed 0 bases from V and 2 bases from J, with 2 bases in between. The CDR3 spans 13 residues. CDR3 sequence: CASSYSTGNTIYF. The CDR3 bases are TGTGCCAGCAGTTACTCGACTGGAAACACCATATATTTT.

V and J are TRBV7-8 and TRBJ2-3; 7 bases agree with TRBD1. The CDR3 has 16 residues. The trim removed 5 bases at V and 1 base at J, leaving 9 bases unmatched. Germline CDR1 SGHVS, CDR2 FQNEAQ. As DNA, the CDR3 is TGTGCCAGCAGCGCTAGGACAGGCGGAGGCACAGATACGCAGTATTTT. This gives the protein CASSARTGGGTDTQYF.

The chain joins TRBV2 to TRBJ2-1; D possibly corresponds to TRBD1 (6 bases). This CDR3 contains 14 residues. V lost 0 bases and J 5 bases, leaving 8 bases between the germline ends. CDR1 is SNHLY and CDR2 is FYNNEI in the germline V gene. Here the CDR3 reads CASSEAPGDNEQFF. In nucleotides, the CDR3 is TGTGCCAGCAGTGAAGCCCCAGGGGACAATGAGCAGTTCTTC.

DNA for the CDR3: TGCAGCGTTGAACAGAGCTCTGGAAACACCATATATTTT. Residues: CSVEQSSGNTIYF. The chain links TRBV29-1 to TRBJ1-3; D unclear. Per germline, CDR1 SQVTM and CDR2 ANQGSEA. There are 13 residues in the CDR3. V lost 2 bases and J 0 bases, leaving 5 bases between the germline ends.

This sequence joins TRBV24-1 and TRBJ2-5, with TRBD1 identical over 7 bases. V shed 4 bases, J shed 0 bases, and the junction held 7 bases outside the gene matches. Per the germline V gene, CDR1 is KGHDR and CDR2 is SFDVKD. The CDR3 runs 16 residues. In nucleotides, the CDR3 is TGTGCCACCAGTGAAAGGGGGCCACCGTACCAAGAGACCCAGTACTTC. Protein: CATSERGPPYQETQYF.

The V gene is TRBV4-2, the J gene TRBJ2-5, with 13 bases that match TRBD2. Germline V gene lookup returns CDR1 LGHNA and CDR2 YNFKEQ. After removal of 0 bases from V and 0 bases from J, the junction contained 4 bases not matched to a gene. This CDR3 has 18 amino acids. CDR3 nucleotide sequence: TGTGCCAGCAGCCAAGAGACTAGCGGGGGGCCACACCAAGAGACCCAGTACTTC. It encodes CASSQETSGGPHQETQYF.

The chain combines TRBV20-1 with TRBJ2-7, with TRBD2 matching over 9 bases. With 1 base clipped from V and 4 bases from J, the junction kept 5 bases outside the gene matches. The CDR3 spans 14 residues. Germline V gene data show CDR1 as DFQATT and CDR2 as SNEGSKA (reference sequence). The CDR3 nucleotides are TGCAGTGCTAGAGTGGCGGGAGGGATGTACGAGCAGTACTTC. It yields the protein CSARVAGGMYEQYF.

Only a few counts were recorded for this clonotype. The chain couples TRBV10-3 to TRBJ2-1; 9 bases agree with TRBD2. V lost 5 bases and J lost 2; bases outside the gene matches: 4. The CDR3 contains 15 residues. CDR1 and CDR2 from the germline V gene are ENHRY and SYGVKD. CDR3: CAISRASGTYNEQFF. The CDR3 DNA follows: TGTGCCATCAGTAGGGCTAGCGGGACCTACAATGAGCAGTTCTTC.